This T cell receptor (beta chain) was sequenced during a study of cytomegalovirus exposure and HLA in healthy donors. PCR used 60 Vbeta primers and 13 Jbeta primers. Repertoires were generated with immunoSEQ multiplex PCR, while TCRdb's copy carries only in-frame clones and drops some. The sample has fewer than 140,000 clones; 65% to 90% are singletons. Germline V gene sequence: CDR1 SGHTA, CDR2 FQGTGA. The V end was cut by 0 bases, the J end by 3 bases, with 5 bases between. The CDR3 runs to 13 residues. The sequence was collected from a man aged 45-65 years in good health and CMV-seronegative. The specimen sequenced was PBMCs. This chain joins TRBV7-3 and TRBJ1-1; no definite D call. The CDR3 nucleotides read TGTGCCAGCAGCTTAACCCAGGACACTGAAGCTTTCTTT. It is translated as CASSLTQDTEAFF.